In its sample, the clone carrying this T cell receptor (beta chain) was seen many times. This specimen comes from a study of T cells after yellow fever vaccination. V lost 6 bases, J lost 3 bases, and 9 bases stayed unmatched. Germline CDR1 SGHRS, CDR2 YFSETQ. The CDR3 has 15 amino acids. TCRdb passed the 5' RACE reads through MiXCR, listing each CDR3 protein once. The repertoire includes over 150,000 distinct CDR3 sequences, about 7% of them detected once, and approximately 2.5% sits in the top ten. J is TRBJ2-1 and V is TRBV5-1; 7 bases are shared with TRBD1. Sample: CD4+ T cells sorted from PBMCs, taken 5 to 6 days after the first yellow fever vaccination. This clonotype was obtained from a man aged 18-30 years who received the YFV17D yellow fever vaccine. Here the CDR3 reads CASTIRGQHYNEQFF. CDR3 bases: TGCGCCAGCACCATTCGGGGACAGCACTACAATGAGCAGTTCTTC. The whole variable domain, filled in from reference TRBV5-1 and TRBJ2-1, reads KAGVTQTPRYLIKTRGQQVTLSCSPISGHRSVSWYQQTPGQGLQFLFEYFSETQRNKGNFPGRFSGRQFSNSRSEMNVSTLELGDSALYLCASTIRGQHYNEQFFGPGTRLTVL.